These 27 T cell receptor beta chains were sequenced from one sample in a study of shared clonotypes between healthy human individuals. The naive CD8 population came from CD45RO-negative cells selected for CCR7, without terminally differentiated effector memory CD45RA+ cells. Clones were read by immunoSEQ multiplex PCR, and TCRdb kept only the in-frame ones, dropping some. The sample holds approximately 2,200,000 clones, roughly 91% seen once. The sample consisted of naive CD8+ T cells from PBMCs. The receptor set was obtained from a man aged 18 to 30 in good health. Some clones in this sample may be carry-over from other donors' samples.

V usage is TRBV27 and J usage is TRBJ1-2; no clear D. Looked up from germline, CDR1 is MNHEY and CDR2 is SMNVEV (reference sequence). CDR3 length equals 13 residues. Trimming stripped 7 bases from V and 1 base from J, with 10 bases between. CDR3 in DNA: TGTGCCAGCAAGACACTTAATAACTATGGCTACACCTTC. As protein: CASKTLNNYGYTF.

The chain recombines TRBV10-3 with TRBJ2-1; D unresolved. Germline V gene lookup returns CDR1 ENHRY and CDR2 SYGVKD. Deletions cut 0 bases from V and 0 bases from J, with 12 bases between. The CDR3 is made up of 17 amino acids. CDR3 residues: CAISESSGPSSYNEQFF. As DNA, the CDR3 is TGTGCCATCAGTGAGTCTTCCGGGCCCAGCTCCTACAATGAGCAGTTCTTC.

V and J are TRBV7-3 and TRBJ2-3; D is unresolved. The V end was cut by 0 bases, the J end by 2 bases, with 12 bases between. The CDR3 is made up of 16 amino acids. Germline lookup yields CDR1 SGHTA and CDR2 FQGTGA. Here the CDR3 reads CASSLTARGVTDTQYF. The DNA of the CDR3 is TGTGCCAGCAGCTTAACGGCTAGAGGTGTCACAGATACGCAGTATTTT.

The rearrangement uses TRBV2 and TRBJ2-7; D might be TRBD2 (5 bases). CDR3 length: 12 residues. Trimming pared 11 bases from V and 11 bases from J, leaving 22 bases between. The germline CDR1 and CDR2 sequences are SNHLY and FYNNEI. CDR3 loop: CAVDKTPTGKYF. The CDR3 DNA follows: TGTGCCGTAGATAAGACCCCTACGGGAAAGTACTTC.

The chain joins TRBV4-2 to TRBJ2-2; a possible D gene is TRBD1 (5 bases). Germline CDR1 LGHNA, CDR2 YNFKEQ. V lost 0 bases, J lost 6 bases, and 14 bases lay in between. This CDR3 spans 16 amino acids. The CDR3 sequence: CASSQEILRVSGELFF. CDR3 sequence (DNA): TGTGCCAGCAGCCAAGAAATCCTCAGGGTTTCCGGGGAGCTGTTTTTT.

The CDR3 sequence is CSAHGGPEDRYEQYF. The CDR3 DNA is TGCAGCGCCCATGGGGGGCCCGAAGATAGGTACGAGCAGTACTTC. The chain employs TRBV29-1 and TRBJ2-7; D could derive from TRBD1 or TRBD2 (6 bases each). This CDR3 spans 15 amino acids. V was trimmed by 7 bases and J by 4 bases, leaving 23 bases between them. Germline assignment: CDR1 SQVTM and CDR2 ANQGSEA.

This rearrangement joins TRBV29-1 to TRBJ2-7, with 9 positions matching TRBD1. The germline CDR1 and CDR2 sequences are SQVTM and ANQGSEA. This CDR3 has 13 amino acids. The trim removed 7 bases at V and 3 bases at J, leaving 7 bases unmatched. The CDR3 here is CSARTGVHYEQYF. The CDR3 coding sequence is TGCAGCGCTCGGACAGGGGTTCACTACGAGCAGTACTTC.

This clone has a single count. The chain uses TRBV7-9 and TRBJ2-7, with D unclear. The CDR3 sequence is 12 residues long. V gave up 6 bases and J gave up 2 bases, with 8 bases separating them. CDR1 and CDR2 from the germline V gene are SEHNR and FQNEAQ (reference sequence). The chain's CDR3 is CASRTGPYEQYF. In nucleotides, the CDR3 is TGTGCCAGCAGGACCGGTCCCTACGAGCAGTACTTC.

The genes are TRBV27 and TRBJ1-1; TRBD1 might be the D (5 bases). The CDR3 totals 14 residues. V lost 7 bases and J 1 base, leaving 13 bases between the germline ends. Germline V gene lookup returns CDR1 MNHEY and CDR2 SMNVEV (reference sequence). This CDR3 is CASNPRGTNTEAFF. The CDR3 nucleotides read TGTGCCAGCAACCCCCGGGGGACGAACACTGAAGCTTTCTTT.

The chain carries TRBV28 and TRBJ1-2; D possibly corresponds to TRBD1 (6 bases). Trimming shortened V by 6 bases and J by 8 bases, and 22 bases separated the two germline ends. The length of the CDR3 is 15 residues. Germline-derived CDR1 and CDR2 are MDHEN and SYDVKM. The CDR3, as DNA: TGTGCCAGCAGCTTACCCCCTGGGGGGGCGGGAGGCTACACCTTC. Protein: CASSLPPGGAGGYTF.

The V call is TRBV27, the J call TRBJ2-7; D might be TRBD1 or TRBD2, each matching 5 bases. V was cut by 0 bases and J by 3 bases, with 9 bases left in between. The CDR3 has 14 residues. The V gene's germline CDR1 is MNHEY and CDR2 SMNVEV (reference sequence). CDR3 loop: CASSLSGTRYEQYF. Here the CDR3 DNA reads TGTGCCAGCAGTTTATCCGGGACCCGCTACGAGCAGTACTTC.

V is TRBV5-8 and J is TRBJ1-1, with D unclear. Germline V gives CDR1 SGHTS, CDR2 YDEGEE. V lost 4 bases to trimming and J lost 9 bases, with 13 bases between them. This CDR3 is 12 amino acids long. This chain's CDR3 is CASSLGVLQAFF. CDR3 bases: TGTGCCAGCAGCCTGGGCGTCTTGCAAGCTTTCTTT.

This clone has only a few counts. The V call is TRBV9, the J call TRBJ1-1, with D maybe TRBD1 (5 bases). CDR1 and CDR2 from the germline V gene are SGDLS and YYNGEE. The CDR3 spans 12 residues. Trimming pared 4 bases from V and 9 bases from J, leaving 13 bases between. The CDR3 protein is CASSPQDPQAFF. The DNA for the CDR3 is TGTGCCAGCAGCCCACAGGACCCTCAAGCTTTCTTT. Full variable domain (remainder filled in from reference TRBV9 and TRBJ1-1): DSGVTQTPKHLITATGQRVTLRCSPRSGDLSVYWYQQSLDQGLQFLIQYYNGEERAKGNILERFSAQQFPDLHSELNLSSLELGDSALYFCASSPQDPQAFFGQGTRLTVV.

The CDR3 spells CASSPPGGSNEQYF. The CDR3 DNA sequence: TGTGCCAGCAGCCCCCCGGGAGGGTCAAACGAGCAGTACTTC. This chain uses TRBV5-6 with TRBJ2-7; TRBD2 agrees at 8 bases. Germline V gene sequence: CDR1 SGHDT, CDR2 YYEEEE. V dropped 4 bases and J dropped 5; count of bases not matched to a gene: 8. CDR3 size: 14 residues.

This chain uses TRBV5-6 with TRBJ2-2, with 9 bases matching TRBD1. The J call may be wrong; the DNA end is better matched by TRBJ1-3. Per the germline V gene, CDR1 is SGHDT and CDR2 is YYEEEE. The CDR3 is 16 residues long. CDR3 amino acids: CASSSPGQGSGNTIYF. CDR3 bases: TGTGCCAGCAGCTCCCCGGGACAGGGATCTGGAAACACCATATATTTT.

The J gene is TRBJ1-1, the V gene TRBV14; D not resolved. Trimming removed 0 bases from V and 0 bases from J, with 5 bases in between. The germline gives CDR1 SGHDN, CDR2 FVKESK. The CDR3 is 14 residues long. The CDR3 coding sequence is TGTGCCAGCAGCCAAGATAGGTTGAACACTGAAGCTTTCTTT. This codes for CASSQDRLNTEAFF.

This sequence joins TRBV5-6 and TRBJ2-1, with a tentative D call TRBD1 (5 bases). This CDR3 has 15 amino acids. CDR1 is SGHDT and CDR2 is YYEEEE in the germline V gene. Between the trimmed V and J ends, which lost 0 bases and 4 bases, there was a span of 11 bases. In nucleotides, the CDR3 is TGTGCCAGCAGCTTGGACAGGAGCGTTTACAATGAGCAGTTCTTC. Its translation: CASSLDRSVYNEQFF.

The chain has TRBV7-9 and TRBJ2-7; weak D call: TRBD2 (5 bases). The germline gives CDR1 SEHNR, CDR2 FQNEAQ (reference sequence). The CDR3 has 14 amino acids. The V end was cut by 7 bases, the J end by 4 bases, with 17 bases between. The CDR3 nucleotides are TGTGCCAGCACCTCTGAGGGCGGCGAGTACGAGCAGTACTTC. Its protein is CASTSEGGEYEQYF.

The chain carries TRBV10-3 and TRBJ2-7; perhaps TRBD2 as D (6 bases). V dropped 8 bases and J dropped 4 bases, with 21 bases sitting between them. This CDR3 comprises 15 residues. Germline lookup yields CDR1 ENHRY and CDR2 SYGVKD. CDR3 coding DNA: TGTGCCATCGAACCTTCTGGGGGGTACGGTTACGAGCAGTACTTC. Protein product: CAIEPSGGYGYEQYF.

This rearrangement joins TRBV9 to TRBJ2-2; TRBD2 agrees at 10 bases. The length of the CDR3 is 17 residues. The germline CDR1 and CDR2 sequences are SGDLS and YYNGEE. J gave up 5 bases and V 4 bases, and 11 bases lay outside the gene matches. The CDR3 loop reads CASSLNLAGVGTGELFF. The CDR3 region has the DNA TGTGCCAGCAGCCTCAATCTAGCGGGAGTAGGGACCGGGGAGCTGTTTTTT.

The chain carries TRBV27 and TRBJ2-7; 7 positions match TRBD2. The CDR3 is made up of 15 amino acids. CDR1 is MNHEY and CDR2 is SMNVEV in the germline V gene (reference sequence). The trim removed 4 bases at V and 5 bases at J, leaving 11 bases unmatched. CDR3 in amino acids: CASSSLGGGWDEQYF. The CDR3 coding sequence is TGTGCCAGCAGTTCCCTGGGGGGAGGGTGGGACGAGCAGTACTTC.

For this clone: At the DNA level, this CDR3 is encoded by other sequences in the same sample as well. The chain is built from TRBV6-6 and TRBJ2-7; tentative D call: TRBD2 (5 bases). V lost 4 bases and J 0 bases, leaving 7 bases between the germline ends. Germline CDR1 reads MNHNY; CDR2 reads SVGAGI (reference sequence). This CDR3 has 13 residues. CDR3 coding DNA: TGTGCCAGCAGTTCCCGGGACTCCTACGAGCAGTACTTC. Protein: CASSSRDSYEQYF.

The CDR3 bases are TGTGCCAGCAGCCTCAGCGGGACCCGCTACGAGCAGTACTTC. Protein sequence: CASSLSGTRYEQYF. The chain uses TRBV28 and TRBJ2-7; TRBD2 agrees at 7 bases. The V gene end was trimmed by 6 bases and the J gene end by 3 bases; junction bases not matched to a gene: 8. The CDR3 has 14 amino acids. CDR1 and CDR2 from the germline V gene are MDHEN and SYDVKM.

This clone was picked up one time. The chain joins TRBV7-6 to TRBJ1-5; D is uncertain. The CDR3 has 13 amino acids. Trimming took 8 bases from V and 3 from J, leaving 11 bases between them. Germline V lookup: CDR1 SGHVS, CDR2 FNYEAQ. CDR3 sequence (DNA): TGTGCCAGCGGCTCAAGGGCCAATCAGCCCCAGCATTTT. Translating it yields CASGSRANQPQHF.

In its sample, this clone was seen once. The V gene is TRBV9, the J gene TRBJ2-7; D uncertain. This CDR3 region has 12 residues. V lost 4 bases to trimming and J lost 5 bases, with 10 bases between them. In germline, CDR1 is SGDLS, CDR2 YYNGEE. Written as DNA, the CDR3 is TGTGCCAGCAGCCCCCGGCTACACGAGCAGTACTTC. This codes for CASSPRLHEQYF. Together with reference TRBV9 and TRBJ2-7, the CDR3 gives the full variable domain: DSGVTQTPKHLITATGQRVTLRCSPRSGDLSVYWYQQSLDQGLQFLIQYYNGEERAKGNILERFSAQQFPDLHSELNLSSLELGDSALYFCASSPRLHEQYFGPGTRLTVT.

CDR3 sequence reads: CSVERQGAVQETQYF. The CDR3 DNA sequence: TGCAGCGTTGAGCGACAGGGGGCAGTTCAAGAGACCCAGTACTTC. This chain connects TRBV29-1 to TRBJ2-5; 10 bases line up with TRBD1. V was clipped by 3 bases and J by 2 bases; unmatched bases: 6. Germline values: CDR1 SQVTM, CDR2 ANQGSEA. This CDR3 is 15 amino acids long.

This rearrangement joins TRBV19 to TRBJ2-3; 10 positions agree with TRBD2. The germline V gene has CDR1 LNHDA and CDR2 SQIVND (reference sequence). With 6 bases clipped from V and 10 bases from J, the junction kept 7 bases outside the gene matches. The CDR3 has 13 residues. The CDR3 loop reads CASSLAGANAQYF. The CDR3 region has the DNA TGTGCCAGTAGCCTAGCGGGGGCCAACGCGCAGTATTTT.